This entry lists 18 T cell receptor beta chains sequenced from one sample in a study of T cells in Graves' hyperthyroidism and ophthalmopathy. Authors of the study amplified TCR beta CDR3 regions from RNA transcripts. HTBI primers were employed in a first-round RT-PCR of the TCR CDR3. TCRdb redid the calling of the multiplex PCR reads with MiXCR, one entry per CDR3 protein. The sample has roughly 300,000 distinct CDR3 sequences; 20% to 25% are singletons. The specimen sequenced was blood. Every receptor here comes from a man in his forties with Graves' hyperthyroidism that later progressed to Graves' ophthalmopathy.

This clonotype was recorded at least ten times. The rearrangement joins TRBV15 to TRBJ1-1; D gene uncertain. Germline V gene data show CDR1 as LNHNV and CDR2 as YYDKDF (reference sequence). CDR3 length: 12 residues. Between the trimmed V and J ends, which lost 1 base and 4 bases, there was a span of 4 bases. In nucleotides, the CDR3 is TGTGCCACCAGCAGAGGGGTCACTGAAGCTTTCTTT. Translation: CATSRGVTEAFF.

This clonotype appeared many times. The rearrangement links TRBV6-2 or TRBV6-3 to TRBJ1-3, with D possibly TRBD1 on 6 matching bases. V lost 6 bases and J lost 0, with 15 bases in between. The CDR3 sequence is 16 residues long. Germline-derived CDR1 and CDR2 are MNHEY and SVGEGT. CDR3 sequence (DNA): TGTGCCAGCAGCCAACTTGGGACAAGCTCTGGAAACACCATATATTTT. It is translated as CASSQLGTSSGNTIYF.

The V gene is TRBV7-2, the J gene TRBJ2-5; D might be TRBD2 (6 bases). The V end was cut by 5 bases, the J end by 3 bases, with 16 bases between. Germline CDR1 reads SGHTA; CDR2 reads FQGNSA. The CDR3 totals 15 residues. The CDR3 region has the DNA TGTGCCAGCAGCCCCTGGGTGGGAGGAGAAGAGACCCAGTACTTC. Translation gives CASSPWVGGEETQYF.

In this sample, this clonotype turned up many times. The CDR3: CASSFRSSGNTIYF. In DNA, the CDR3 is TGTGCCAGCAGTTTCAGAAGCTCTGGAAACACCATATATTTT. The rearrangement joins TRBV11-3 to TRBJ1-3; D remains unclear. The CDR3 consists of 14 residues. Trimming shortened V by 6 bases and J by 0 bases, and 9 bases separated the two germline ends. Looked up from germline, CDR1 is SGHNT and CDR2 is YENEEA.

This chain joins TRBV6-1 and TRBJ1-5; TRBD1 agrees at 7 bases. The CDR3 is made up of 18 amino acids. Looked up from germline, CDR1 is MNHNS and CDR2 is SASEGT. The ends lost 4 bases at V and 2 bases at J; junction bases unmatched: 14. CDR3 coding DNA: TGTGCCAGCAGTGGGGGGATACAGGGGTTATCGGGCAATCAGCCCCAGCATTTT. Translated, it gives CASSGGIQGLSGNQPQHF.

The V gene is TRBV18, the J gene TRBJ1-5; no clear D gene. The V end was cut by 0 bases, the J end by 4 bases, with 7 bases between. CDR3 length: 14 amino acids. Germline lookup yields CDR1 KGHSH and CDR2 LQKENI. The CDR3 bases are TGTGCCAGCTCACCACCGTCCACTAATCAGCCCCAGCATTTT. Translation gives CASSPPSTNQPQHF.

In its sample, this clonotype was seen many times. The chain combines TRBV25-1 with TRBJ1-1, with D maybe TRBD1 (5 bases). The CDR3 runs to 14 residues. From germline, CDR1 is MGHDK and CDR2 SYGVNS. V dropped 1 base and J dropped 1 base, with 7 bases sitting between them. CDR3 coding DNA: TGTGCCAGCAGTGAATCAGGGAGGAACACTGAAGCTTTCTTT. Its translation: CASSESGRNTEAFF. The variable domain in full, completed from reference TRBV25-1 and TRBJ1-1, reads EADIYQTPRYLVIGTGKKITLECSQTMGHDKMYWYQQDPGMELHLIHYSYGVNSTEKGDLSSESTVSRIRTEHFPLTLESARPSHTSQYLCASSESGRNTEAFFGQGTRLTVV.

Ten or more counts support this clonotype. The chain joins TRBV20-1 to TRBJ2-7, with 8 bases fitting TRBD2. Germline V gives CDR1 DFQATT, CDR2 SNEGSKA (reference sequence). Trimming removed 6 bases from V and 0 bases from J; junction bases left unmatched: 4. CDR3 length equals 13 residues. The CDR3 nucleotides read TGCAGTGCGGGCGGGAGGACCTCCTACGAGCAGTACTTC. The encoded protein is CSAGGRTSYEQYF.

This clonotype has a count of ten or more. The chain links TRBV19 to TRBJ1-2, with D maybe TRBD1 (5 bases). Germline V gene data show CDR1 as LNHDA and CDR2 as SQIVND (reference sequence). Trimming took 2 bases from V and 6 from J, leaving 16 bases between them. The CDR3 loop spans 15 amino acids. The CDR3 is CASSIPGPSRDGYTF. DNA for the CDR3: TGTGCCAGTAGTATACCGGGACCCTCGAGGGATGGCTACACCTTC. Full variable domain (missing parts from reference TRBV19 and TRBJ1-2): DGGITQSPKYLFRKEGQNVTLSCEQNLNHDAMYWYRQDPGQGLRLIYYSQIVNDFQKGDIAEGYSVSREKKESFPLTVTSAQKNPTAFYLCASSIPGPSRDGYTFGSGTRLTVV.

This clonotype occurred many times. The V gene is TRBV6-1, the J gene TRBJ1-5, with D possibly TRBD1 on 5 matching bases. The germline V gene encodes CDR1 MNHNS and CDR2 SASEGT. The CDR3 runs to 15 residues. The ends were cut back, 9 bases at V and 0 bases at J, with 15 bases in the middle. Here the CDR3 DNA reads TGTGCCAGTACATTCGAGGGGAATAGCAATCAGCCCCAGCATTTT. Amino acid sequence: CASTFEGNSNQPQHF.

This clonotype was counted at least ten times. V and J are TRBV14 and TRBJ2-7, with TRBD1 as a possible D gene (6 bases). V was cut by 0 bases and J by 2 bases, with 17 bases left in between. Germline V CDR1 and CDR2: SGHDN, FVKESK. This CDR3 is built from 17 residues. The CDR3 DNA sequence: TGTGCCAGCAGCCAAGAAAGATTCAGGGACAAGACCTACGAGCAGTACTTC. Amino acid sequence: CASSQERFRDKTYEQYF. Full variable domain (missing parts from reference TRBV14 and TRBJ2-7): EAGVTQFPSHSVIEKGQTVTLRCDPISGHDNLYWYRRVMGKEIKFLLHFVKESKQDESGMPNNRFLAERTGGTYSTLKVQPAELEDSGVYFCASSQERFRDKTYEQYFGPGTRLTVT.

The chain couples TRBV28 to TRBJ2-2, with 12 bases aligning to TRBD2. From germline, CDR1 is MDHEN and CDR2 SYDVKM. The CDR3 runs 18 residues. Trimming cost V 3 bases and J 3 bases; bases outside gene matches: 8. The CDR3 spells CASSFTSGLAGYTGELFF. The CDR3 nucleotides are TGTGCCAGCAGTTTTACCTCCGGACTAGCGGGGTACACCGGGGAGCTGTTTTTT.

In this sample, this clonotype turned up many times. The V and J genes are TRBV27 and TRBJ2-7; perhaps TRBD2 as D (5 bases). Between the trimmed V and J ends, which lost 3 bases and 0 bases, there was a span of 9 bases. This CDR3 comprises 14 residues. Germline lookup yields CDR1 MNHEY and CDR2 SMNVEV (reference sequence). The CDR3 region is CASSFHGSSYEQYF. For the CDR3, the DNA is TGTGCCAGCAGTTTCCATGGGAGCTCCTACGAGCAGTACTTC.

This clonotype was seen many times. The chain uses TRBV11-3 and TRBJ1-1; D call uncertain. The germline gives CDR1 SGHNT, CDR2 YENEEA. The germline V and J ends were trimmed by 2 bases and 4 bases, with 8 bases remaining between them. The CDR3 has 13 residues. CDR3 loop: CASSLFPTTEAFF. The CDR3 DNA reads TGTGCCAGCAGCTTATTCCCGACCACTGAAGCTTTCTTT.

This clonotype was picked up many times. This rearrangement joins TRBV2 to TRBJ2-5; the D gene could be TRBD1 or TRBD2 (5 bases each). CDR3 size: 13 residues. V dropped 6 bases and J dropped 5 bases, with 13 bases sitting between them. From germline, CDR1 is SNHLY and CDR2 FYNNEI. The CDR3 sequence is CASREGIRETQYF. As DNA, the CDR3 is TGTGCCAGCAGAGAGGGGATACGGGAGACCCAGTACTTC.

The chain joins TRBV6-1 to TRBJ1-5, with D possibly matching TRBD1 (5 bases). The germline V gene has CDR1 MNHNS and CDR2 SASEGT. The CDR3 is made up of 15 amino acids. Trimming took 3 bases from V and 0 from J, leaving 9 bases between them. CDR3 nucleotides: TGTGCCAGCAGTGAGAGGGGACGTAGCAATCAGCCCCAGCATTTT. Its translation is CASSERGRSNQPQHF.

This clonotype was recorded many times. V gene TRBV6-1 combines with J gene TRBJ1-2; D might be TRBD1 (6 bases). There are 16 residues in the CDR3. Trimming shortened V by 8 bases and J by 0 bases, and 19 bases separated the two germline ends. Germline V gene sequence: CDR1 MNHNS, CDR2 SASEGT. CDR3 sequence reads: CASRRQDYGTNYGYTF. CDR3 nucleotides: TGTGCCAGCCGACGACAGGACTATGGGACTAACTATGGCTACACCTTC.

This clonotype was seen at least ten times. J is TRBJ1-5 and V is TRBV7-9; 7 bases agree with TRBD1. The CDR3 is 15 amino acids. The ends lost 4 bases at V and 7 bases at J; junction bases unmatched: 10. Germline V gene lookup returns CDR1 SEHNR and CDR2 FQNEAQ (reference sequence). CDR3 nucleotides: TGTGCCAGCAGCTCCTACAGGGGCGGAGACCAGCCCCAGCATTTT. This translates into CASSSYRGGDQPQHF.